These 30 T cell receptor beta chains were sequenced from one sample in a study of T cells in localized non-small cell lung cancer. The repertoire was sequenced with immunoSEQ multiplex PCR; TCRdb's copy has only in-frame clones and lacks some. The data contain roughly 38,000 clones, over 70% of them seen just once; the ten biggest clones take up 2.7%. The sample consisted of peripheral blood, taken before any cancer treatment. The source of these receptors is a woman between 35 and 70 years old with stage I lung adenocarcinoma.

The rearrangement uses TRBV19 and TRBJ2-1; no firm D call. Trimming shortened V by 6 bases and J by 8 bases, and 17 bases separated the two germline ends. This CDR3 is 14 amino acids long. Germline V gene sequence: CDR1 LNHDA, CDR2 SQIVND (reference sequence). For the CDR3, the DNA is TGTGCCAGTAGGACCACCCACTCGGGTGATGAGCAGTTCTTC. Its protein is CASRTTHSGDEQFF.

V gene TRBV7-3 combines with J gene TRBJ1-1; 8 nucleotides match TRBD1. CDR1 is SGHTA and CDR2 is FQGTGA in the germline V gene. The V segment lost 5 bases and the J segment 9 bases; nucleotides outside the gene matches: 11. There are 14 residues in the CDR3. CDR3 region: CASSLTPGDRKAFF. The CDR3 nucleotides read TGTGCCAGCAGCCTCACCCCCGGGGACAGGAAAGCTTTCTTT.

The chain recombines TRBV19 with TRBJ2-7; TRBD1 matches at 9 bases. CDR3 length: 13 amino acids. The junction had 2 bases not matched to a gene; V was cut back by 6 bases and J by 2 bases. Germline V gives CDR1 LNHDA, CDR2 SQIVND (reference sequence). The CDR3 here is CASRGQGPYEQYF. The CDR3 DNA is TGTGCCAGTAGGGGACAGGGCCCCTACGAGCAGTACTTC.

The chain is built from TRBV19 and TRBJ2-2, with 9 bases fitting TRBD1. V lost 4 bases, J lost 2 bases, and 14 bases stayed unmatched. This CDR3 is 19 amino acids long. Germline V CDR1 and CDR2: LNHDA, SQIVND (reference sequence). The CDR3 here is CASSKKRSDRGDNTGELFF. The DNA of the CDR3 is TGTGCCAGTAGTAAGAAACGTTCGGACAGGGGCGATAACACCGGGGAGCTGTTTTTT. Using reference TRBV19 and TRBJ2-2 for the parts outside the CDR3, the full variable domain is DGGITQSPKYLFRKEGQNVTLSCEQNLNHDAMYWYRQDPGQGLRLIYYSQIVNDFQKGDIAEGYSVSREKKESFPLTVTSAQKNPTAFYLCASSKKRSDRGDNTGELFFGEGSRLTVL.

The rearrangement links TRBV9 to TRBJ2-6; D is undetermined. The CDR3 has 14 residues. Trimming stripped 4 bases from V and 0 bases from J, with 5 bases between. CDR1 SGDLS and CDR2 YYNGEE come from the germline V gene. The CDR3, as DNA: TGTGCCAGCAGCCCAAGCTCTGGGGCCAACGTCCTGACTTTC. This sequence encodes CASSPSSGANVLTF.

This rearrangement joins TRBV18 to TRBJ2-7; a possible D gene is TRBD1 (6 bases). The CDR3 is made up of 13 amino acids. The ends were cut back, 8 bases at V and 6 bases at J, with 17 bases in the middle. Germline V gives CDR1 KGHSH, CDR2 LQKENI. CDR3 DNA sequence: TGTGCCAGCACACTACAGGGAACCAGCGAGCAGTACTTC. It specifies CASTLQGTSEQYF.

V is TRBV11-2 and J is TRBJ2-2; D possibly corresponds to TRBD2 (6 bases). V lost 7 bases and J lost 1, with 13 bases in between. The CDR3 spans 15 residues. Per the germline V gene, CDR1 is SGHAT and CDR2 is FQNNGV. Written as DNA, the CDR3 is TGTGCCAGCACTCCCCAGGGAGGGAACACCGGGGAGCTGTTTTTT. Translating gives CASTPQGGNTGELFF.

The chain links TRBV28 to TRBJ2-1; D is undetermined. In germline, CDR1 is MDHEN, CDR2 SYDVKM. This CDR3 has 11 residues. V was cut by 3 bases and J by 6 bases, with 3 bases left in between. CDR3 bases: TGTGCCAGCAGTTTTTTCAATGAGCAGTTCTTC. Protein product: CASSFFNEQFF.

This clone appeared once. This chain joins TRBV5-8 and TRBJ2-4; the match to TRBD1 covers 10 bases. In germline, CDR1 is SGHTS, CDR2 YDEGEE. The CDR3 totals 19 residues. Germline trimming cut 5 bases from V and 0 bases from J; bases unmatched to any gene: 14. CDR3 DNA: TGTGCCAGCAGTCCGGGACAGGGGATATCTAGTCTAGCCAAAAACATTCAGTACTTC. Protein sequence: CASSPGQGISSLAKNIQYF.

The gene calls are TRBV4-2 and TRBJ2-7; D is possibly TRBD2 (5 bases). CDR1 is LGHNA and CDR2 is YNFKEQ in the germline V gene. The V end lost 4 bases, the J end lost 8 bases, and 15 bases lay between the germline ends. CDR3 size: 13 residues. For the CDR3, the DNA is TGTGCCAGCAGCCTCCTCGAGGGTAGGAAGCAGTACTTC. As protein: CASSLLEGRKQYF.

The genes are TRBV5-4 and TRBJ2-5; maybe TRBD2 (5 bases). The CDR3 spans 15 residues. Germline values: CDR1 SGHNT, CDR2 YYREEE (reference sequence). V was cut by 2 bases and J by 2 bases, with 13 bases left in between. CDR3 coding DNA: TGTGCCAGCAGCTTAGGCGGGCGGAGGCAAGAGACCCAGTACTTC. Amino acid sequence: CASSLGGRRQETQYF. The whole variable domain, remainder taken from reference TRBV5-4 and TRBJ2-5, is ETGVTQSPTHLIKTRGQQVTLRCSSQSGHNTVSWYQQALGQGPQFIFQYYREEENGRGNFPPRFSGLQFPNYSSELNVNALELDDSALYLCASSLGGRRQETQYFGPGTRLLVL.

The V and J genes are TRBV18 and TRBJ1-1; the D gene is possibly TRBD1 (5 bases). Trimming shortened V by 2 bases and J by 5 bases, and 15 bases separated the two germline ends. This CDR3 is built from 15 residues. Per germline, CDR1 KGHSH and CDR2 LQKENI. The CDR3 DNA is TGTGCCAGCTCACCAGTCGCCCAGGGACGGACTGAAGCTTTCTTT. It specifies CASSPVAQGRTEAFF.

As to this clone: At one of its ends the junction is not consistent with the germline gene, which may arise from a read error. In DNA, the CDR3 is TGTGCTAGCAGCTTAGGGGGGAACACCGGGGAGCTGTTTTTT. It translates to CASSLGGNTGELFF. The rearrangement uses TRBV7-7 and TRBJ2-2; possibly TRBD1 for D (6 bases). CDR3 size: 14 residues. CDR1 is SSHAT, CDR2 FNYEAQ, per germline (reference sequence).

This clone has just one count. The same CDR3 arises from other DNA sequences in this sample as well. The rearrangement uses TRBV11-2 and TRBJ2-1; D is uncertain. The V gene's germline CDR1 is SGHAT and CDR2 FQNNGV. Trimming pared 3 bases from V and 4 bases from J, leaving 7 bases between. This CDR3 is 13 amino acids long. The CDR3, as DNA: TGTGCCAGCAGCTTGGCTTCTTACAATGAGCAGTTCTTC. This encodes CASSLASYNEQFF.

V and J are TRBV7-9 and TRBJ2-1; D possibly matches TRBD1 or TRBD2 (6 bases each). The CDR3 runs to 16 residues. V was pared by 5 bases and J by 2 bases, with 16 bases between. Germline values: CDR1 SEHNR, CDR2 FQNEAQ (reference sequence). CDR3 in amino acids: CASSLSGGITYNEQFF. The CDR3 coding sequence is TGTGCCAGCAGCCTCTCCGGGGGCATAACCTACAATGAGCAGTTCTTC.

The genes are TRBV11-2 and TRBJ2-2; D not resolved. V lost 5 bases to trimming and J lost 0 bases, with 13 bases between them. The CDR3 runs 16 residues. Per germline, CDR1 SGHAT and CDR2 FQNNGV. The CDR3 is CASSPSVVANTGELFF. CDR3 coding DNA: TGTGCCAGCAGCCCTAGTGTGGTCGCGAACACCGGGGAGCTGTTTTTT.

V and J are TRBV7-2 and TRBJ2-2, with TRBD2 as a possible D gene (6 bases). CDR1 and CDR2 from the germline V gene are SGHTA and FQGNSA. The CDR3 extends over 15 amino acids. V dropped 4 bases and J dropped 6 bases, with 15 bases sitting between them. In nucleotides, the CDR3 is TGTGCCAGCAGCTCTCGAGGGACTTTCGCCGGGGAGCTGTTTTTT. Its translation is CASSSRGTFAGELFF.

The chain links TRBV7-3 to TRBJ1-4; 8 nucleotides agree with TRBD1. This CDR3 comprises 16 residues. Germline trimming cut 3 bases from V and 6 bases from J; bases unmatched to any gene: 9. Germline CDR1 is SGHTA and CDR2 is FQGTGA. CDR3 sequence: CASSFPGQGRDEKLFF. The CDR3 coding sequence is TGTGCCAGCAGCTTCCCTGGACAGGGAAGAGATGAAAAACTGTTTTTT.

The J gene is TRBJ2-7, the V gene TRBV29-1; perhaps TRBD2 as D (6 bases). Germline V lookup: CDR1 SQVTM, CDR2 ANQGSEA. CDR3 size: 13 residues. Trimming removed 5 bases at V and 3 bases at J, with 14 bases between. Here the CDR3 DNA reads TGCAGCGTTTCCGCGGGACCTTACTACGAGCAGTACTTC. Protein product: CSVSAGPYYEQYF.

This clone appeared a few times. This chain uses TRBV6-1 with TRBJ2-7, with 8 bases matching TRBD1. The germline CDR1 and CDR2 sequences are MNHNS and SASEGT. Unmatched junction bases numbered 6, after V lost 2 bases and J lost 6 bases. This CDR3 comprises 14 residues. In nucleotides, the CDR3 is TGTGCCAGCAGTGAATACCCAGGGGGCGCCGAGCAGTACTTC. It is translated as CASSEYPGGAEQYF.

In this sample, this clone turned up once. The CDR3 bases are TGTGCCAGCAGTTTAAGGGCTAGCGGGAACTACGAGCAGTACTTC. It specifies CASSLRASGNYEQYF. This chain connects TRBV28 to TRBJ2-7, with 9 nucleotides matching TRBD2. Trimming took 2 bases from V and 3 from J; bases not matched to a gene: 5. The V gene's germline CDR1 is MDHEN and CDR2 SYDVKM. The CDR3 covers 15 residues.

The genes are TRBV14 and TRBJ2-1; D might be TRBD1 or TRBD2, each matching 5 bases. V dropped 7 bases and J dropped 4 bases, with 17 bases sitting between them. The CDR3 loop spans 15 amino acids. CDR1 SGHDN and CDR2 FVKESK come from the germline V gene. The CDR3 DNA sequence: TGTGCCAGCACGCCAAGGGGAGATCCTTACAATGAGCAGTTCTTC. Its protein product is CASTPRGDPYNEQFF.

CDR3 nucleotide sequence: TGTGCCAGCAGCGGTAGTAATAGCAATCAGCCCCAGCATTTT. As protein: CASSGSNSNQPQHF. V gene TRBV7-9 combines with J gene TRBJ1-5, with no clear D. Trimming cost V 5 bases and J 0 bases, with 8 bases left between them. The CDR3 is made up of 14 amino acids. The germline gives CDR1 SEHNR, CDR2 FQNEAQ (reference sequence).

The chain couples TRBV28 to TRBJ1-4; TRBD1 might be the D (5 bases). The V end lost 3 bases, the J end lost 3 bases, and 11 bases lay between the germline ends. This CDR3 is 15 amino acids long. Looked up from germline, CDR1 is MDHEN and CDR2 is SYDVKM. CDR3 in amino acids: CASSLYAGPNEKLFF. The DNA for the CDR3 is TGTGCCAGCAGTTTGTATGCGGGGCCTAATGAAAAACTGTTTTTT.

J is TRBJ1-1 and V is TRBV4-1; a weak D match, TRBD1 (6 bases). CDR1 and CDR2 (germline): MGHRA, YSYEKL. V was clipped by 4 bases and J by 4 bases, with 13 bases between them. The CDR3 contains 14 residues. CDR3 coding DNA: TGCGCCAGCAGCCGGGACACCGAGTCCACTGAAGCTTTCTTT. Amino acids: CASSRDTESTEAFF.

This clone was observed a handful of times. J is TRBJ2-3 and V is TRBV2; unclear D gene. CDR1 and CDR2 from the germline V gene are SNHLY and FYNNEI. CDR3 size: 15 residues. The V and J ends lost 3 bases and 1 base respectively, with 11 bases between them. The DNA for the CDR3 is TGTGCCAGCAGTGAGCGCGGACGGGGCACAGATACGCAGTATTTT. Translation: CASSERGRGTDTQYF.

The V call is TRBV9, the J call TRBJ2-7, with D possibly TRBD2 on 5 matching bases. From germline, CDR1 is SGDLS and CDR2 YYNGEE. Between the trimmed V and J ends, which lost 2 bases and 5 bases, there was a span of 20 bases. The CDR3 is 16 residues long. This chain's CDR3 is CASSVAPDWFSNEQYF. CDR3 sequence (DNA): TGTGCCAGCAGCGTGGCCCCGGACTGGTTCAGTAACGAGCAGTACTTC.

This chain links TRBV2 with TRBJ1-1; D perhaps matches TRBD1 (6 bases). This CDR3 spans 14 amino acids. CDR1 is SNHLY, CDR2 FYNNEI, per germline. The V end was cut by 5 bases, the J end by 1 base, with 11 bases between. CDR3: CASSQQGGNTEAFF. The CDR3, as DNA: TGTGCCAGCAGTCAACAGGGAGGGAACACTGAAGCTTTCTTT.

This sequence joins TRBV5-1 and TRBJ1-1; no firm D call. Germline V gives CDR1 SGHRS, CDR2 YFSETQ. Trimming removed 1 base from V and 1 base from J, with 11 bases in between. This CDR3 region has 15 residues. The CDR3: CASSLRRVTNTEAFF. The CDR3 nucleotides are TGCGCCAGCAGCTTGAGAAGGGTTACGAACACTGAAGCTTTCTTT. The variable domain in full, completed from reference TRBV5-1 and TRBJ1-1, reads KAGVTQTPRYLIKTRGQQVTLSCSPISGHRSVSWYQQTPGQGLQFLFEYFSETQRNKGNFPGRFSGRQFSNSRSEMNVSTLELGDSALYLCASSLRRVTNTEAFFGQGTRLTVV.

The J gene is TRBJ1-1, the V gene TRBV7-2, with D unresolved. CDR1 and CDR2 from the germline V gene are SGHTA and FQGNSA. This CDR3 comprises 14 residues. The ends were cut back, 3 bases at V and 2 bases at J, with 10 bases in the middle. This CDR3 reads CASSFQGFNTEAFF. The DNA of the CDR3 is TGTGCCAGCAGCTTTCAAGGGTTTAACACTGAAGCTTTCTTT.